These 14 T cell receptor beta chains came from one sample sequenced in a study of control samples from healthy donors and cancer patients. Repertoires were generated with immunoSEQ multiplex PCR, while TCRdb's copy carries only in-frame clones and drops some. The sample has over 150,000 clones, around 94% seen once. Source material: blood. All receptors come from a young woman in good health.

The genes are TRBV6-5 and TRBJ1-1; D is unresolved. CDR1 and CDR2 (germline): MNHEY, SVGAGI. The CDR3 covers 14 residues. V dropped 6 bases and J dropped 1 base, with 12 bases sitting between them. CDR3 in amino acids: CASSRARPNTEAFF. The DNA of the CDR3 is TGTGCCAGCAGCCGGGCCCGACCGAACACTGAAGCTTTCTTT.

The chain has TRBV18 and TRBJ2-6, with 7 bases that match TRBD1. CDR1 KGHSH and CDR2 LQKENI come from the germline V gene. The V gene end was trimmed by 3 bases and the J gene end by 4 bases; junction bases not matched to a gene: 6. The length of the CDR3 is 16 residues. CDR3 amino acids: CASSPQTGIGANVLTF. CDR3 nucleotide sequence: TGTGCCAGCTCACCCCAGACAGGGATAGGGGCCAACGTCCTGACTTTC.

This chain joins TRBV9 and TRBJ1-3, with D perhaps matching TRBD1 (6 bases). CDR3 size: 14 residues. V was trimmed by 3 bases and J by 6 bases, leaving 13 bases between them. Germline V gene lookup returns CDR1 SGDLS and CDR2 YYNGEE. The CDR3 DNA reads TGTGCCAGCAGCGCTTCACAGGGTTCAAACACCATATATTTT. The encoded protein is CASSASQGSNTIYF.

The V call is TRBV6-2 or TRBV6-3, the J call TRBJ1-5; D call uncertain. V was clipped by 6 bases and J by 3 bases, with 12 bases between them. The CDR3 loop spans 14 amino acids. Germline values: CDR1 MNHEY, CDR2 SVGEGT. This CDR3 reads CASSSSTYNQPQHF. The CDR3 DNA sequence: TGTGCCAGCAGCTCGTCTACATACAATCAGCCCCAGCATTTT.

This clone has a single count. The genes are TRBV7-3 and TRBJ1-4, with unresolved D. Germline CDR1 and CDR2: SGHTA and FQGTGA. V dropped 5 bases and J dropped 8 bases, with 12 bases sitting between them. This CDR3 contains 13 residues. As DNA, the CDR3 is TGTGCCAGCAGCCCTGGACCCGGGGAAAAACTGTTTTTT. This encodes CASSPGPGEKLFF.

The V and J genes are TRBV7-2 and TRBJ2-3; D unresolved. The CDR3 extends over 18 amino acids. CDR1 is SGHTA and CDR2 is FQGNSA in the germline V gene. V gave up 3 bases and J gave up 1 base, with 20 bases separating them. The CDR3 here is CASSLGSPGYSGTDTQYF. As DNA, the CDR3 is TGTGCCAGCAGCTTGGGTTCGCCCGGCTATAGTGGCACAGATACGCAGTATTTT.

The rearrangement links TRBV11-3 to TRBJ2-1, with 12 nucleotides matching TRBD2. This CDR3 has 18 residues. CDR1 is SGHNT and CDR2 is YENEEA in the germline V gene. V was pared by 1 base and J by 7 bases, with 11 bases of the junction left unmatched. CDR3 sequence: CASSLVALAGGLGNEQFF. CDR3 sequence (DNA): TGTGCCAGCAGCTTAGTCGCGCTAGCGGGGGGGTTAGGGAATGAGCAGTTCTTC.

This clone was recorded only once. A read error may account for a junction end that differs from germline. CDR3 bases: TGTGCCAGCAGCTCCGACAGAAGCTATCAATTT. This gives the protein CASSSDRSYQF. The chain links TRBV7-2 to TRBJ1-1; D is possibly TRBD1 (5 bases). The CDR3 spans 11 residues. Germline-derived CDR1 and CDR2 are SGHTA and FQGNSA.

This rearrangement joins TRBV3-1 (or the pseudogene TRBV3-2) to TRBJ1-1, with 7 bases aligning to TRBD1. This CDR3 is 16 amino acids long. J gave up 5 bases and V 4 bases, and 13 bases lay outside the gene matches. In germline, CDR1 is LGHDT, CDR2 YNNKEL (reference sequence). The CDR3 loop reads CASSPHPGQQGTEAFF. CDR3 coding DNA: TGTGCCAGCAGCCCGCACCCGGGACAGCAGGGTACTGAAGCTTTCTTT.

V usage is TRBV7-2 and J usage is TRBJ2-5, with TRBD2 as a possible D gene (7 bases). Trimming left V 1 base short and J 2 bases short, with 14 bases between. Germline V gives CDR1 SGHTA, CDR2 FQGNSA. The CDR3 sequence is 16 residues long. The CDR3 coding sequence is TGTGCCAGCAGCTTAGGAGGGGGGGGAGGGCAAGAGACCCAGTACTTC. Translated: CASSLGGGGGQETQYF.

This chain joins TRBV18 and TRBJ1-3; D is uncertain. CDR1 KGHSH and CDR2 LQKENI come from the germline V gene. CDR3 length equals 16 residues. The ends were cut back, 2 bases at V and 0 bases at J, with 11 bases in the middle. CDR3: CASSPGRLSSGNTIYF. The CDR3 region has the DNA TGTGCCAGCTCACCAGGACGGCTGAGCTCTGGAAACACCATATATTTT.

This chain joins TRBV11-2 and TRBJ2-1; no clear D. The germline CDR1 and CDR2 sequences are SGHAT and FQNNGV. The CDR3 spans 15 residues. The ends were cut back, 7 bases at V and 5 bases at J, with 18 bases in the middle. The DNA for the CDR3 is TGTGCCAGCACCGCTCTCTGGTCGCCTAACAATGAGCAGTTCTTC. Residues: CASTALWSPNNEQFF.

The gene calls are TRBV10-1 and TRBJ2-1; TRBD2 is a possible D gene (7 bases). The CDR3 extends over 14 amino acids. Deletions cut 8 bases from V and 3 bases from J, with 14 bases between. From germline, CDR1 is WNHNN and CDR2 SYGVQD (reference sequence). CDR3 region: CASGRGLVYNEQFF. CDR3 DNA sequence: TGCGCCAGCGGGAGGGGGTTAGTCTACAATGAGCAGTTCTTC.

Regarding this clone: Other DNA sequences of this sample code for an identical CDR3. The rearrangement joins TRBV7-9 to TRBJ1-1; no firm D call. The CDR3 covers 13 residues. The germline V and J ends were trimmed by 8 bases and 1 base, with 11 bases remaining between them. Germline CDR1 and CDR2: SEHNR and FQNEAQ (reference sequence). DNA of the CDR3: TGTGCCAGCTCCCTGGAGGGGAACACTGAAGCTTTCTTT. Translating gives CASSLEGNTEAFF.